This T cell receptor (beta chain) was identified in a study of blood T cell repertoires in COVID-19. V was pared by 5 bases and J by 2 bases, with 13 bases between. Germline assignment: CDR1 MNHNY and CDR2 SVGAGI (reference sequence). The CDR3 has 15 amino acids. Assay used: immunoSEQ multiplex PCR; TCRdb lists only in-frame clones, some missing. This table holds about 230,000 clones, around 84% found once. The rearrangement links TRBV6-6 to TRBJ1-3; D might be TRBD1 (5 bases). Sequencing used peripheral blood. The TCR originated in a woman at least 80 years old with active or convalescent COVID-19. The CDR3 is CASSAVGTPGNTIYF. The CDR3 bases are TGTGCCAGCAGTGCGGTGGGGACTCCTGGAAACACCATATATTTT.